This TCR beta chain was captured in a study of T cell responses to AZD1222 COVID-19 vaccine. This clone was seen a few times. Its antigen is unidentified. Sequenced by immunoSEQ multiplex PCR; TCRdb stores in-frame clones only, minus some. The table has almost 95,000 clones, 85% seen once. V lost 7 bases and J 4 bases, leaving 13 bases between the germline ends. Germline CDR1 LNHDA, CDR2 SQIVND (reference sequence). This CDR3 is built from 13 residues. Overall study findings and caveats: Two AZD1222 administrations were followed by greater Spike-specific TCR breadth and depth. At baseline, just five to seven AZD1222 recipients tested seropositive. Regions left unmutated in variants are reportedly the target of nearly half of spike-specific TCRs.

The receptor's source is an adult who received the AZD1222 COVID-19 vaccine. This sample comprised peripheral blood, obtained 28 days after the second AZD1222 dose. The genes are TRBV19 and TRBJ1-2; TRBD1 might be the D (6 bases). The chain's CDR3 is CASTPGGPYGYTF. The CDR3 coding sequence is TGTGCCAGTACCCCGGGGGGGCCCTATGGCTACACCTTC.